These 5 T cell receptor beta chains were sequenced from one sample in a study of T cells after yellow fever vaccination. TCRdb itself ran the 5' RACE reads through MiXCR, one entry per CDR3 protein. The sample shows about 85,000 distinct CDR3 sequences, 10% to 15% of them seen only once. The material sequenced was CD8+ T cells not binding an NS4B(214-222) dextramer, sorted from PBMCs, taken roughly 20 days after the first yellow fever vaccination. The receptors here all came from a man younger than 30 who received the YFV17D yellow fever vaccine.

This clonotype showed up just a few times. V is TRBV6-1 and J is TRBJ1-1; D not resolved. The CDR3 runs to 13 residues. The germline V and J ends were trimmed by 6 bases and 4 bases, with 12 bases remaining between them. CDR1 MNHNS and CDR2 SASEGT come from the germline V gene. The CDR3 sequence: CASRTGVGTEAFF. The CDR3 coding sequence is TGTGCCAGCAGAACCGGGGTGGGCACTGAAGCTTTCTTT.

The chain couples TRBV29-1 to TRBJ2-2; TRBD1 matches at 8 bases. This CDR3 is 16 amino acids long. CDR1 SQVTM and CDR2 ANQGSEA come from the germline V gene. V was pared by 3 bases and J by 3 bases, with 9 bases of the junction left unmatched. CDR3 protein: CSVEEPGQAHTGELFF. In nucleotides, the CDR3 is TGCAGCGTTGAGGAACCGGGACAGGCACACACCGGGGAGCTGTTTTTT.

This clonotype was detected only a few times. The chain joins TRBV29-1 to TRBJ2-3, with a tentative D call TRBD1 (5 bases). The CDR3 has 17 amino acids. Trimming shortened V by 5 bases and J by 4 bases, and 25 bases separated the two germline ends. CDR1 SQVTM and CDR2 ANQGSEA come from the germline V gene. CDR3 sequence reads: CSVPPPGRAWGPDTQYF. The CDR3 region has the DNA TGCAGCGTTCCCCCACCCGGCAGGGCCTGGGGCCCAGATACGCAGTATTTT.

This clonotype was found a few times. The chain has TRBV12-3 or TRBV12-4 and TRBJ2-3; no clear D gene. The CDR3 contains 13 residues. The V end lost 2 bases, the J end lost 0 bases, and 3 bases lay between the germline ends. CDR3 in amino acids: CASSLPSTDTQYF. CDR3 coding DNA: TGTGCCAGCAGTTTACCCAGCACAGATACGCAGTATTTT.

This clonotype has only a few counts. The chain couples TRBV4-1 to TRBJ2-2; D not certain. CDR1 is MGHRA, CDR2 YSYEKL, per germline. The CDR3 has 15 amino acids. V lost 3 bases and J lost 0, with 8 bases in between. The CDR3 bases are TGCGCCAGCAGCCATTCCCCCGCGAACACCGGGGAGCTGTTTTTT. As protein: CASSHSPANTGELFF.